This T cell receptor beta chain derives from a study of blood T cell repertoires in COVID-19. Study-wide context: T cells, B-cell-depleted T cells, or PBMCs supplied cDNA or gDNA.

V lost 5 bases and J 4 bases, leaving 17 bases between the germline ends. Germline assignment: CDR1 LNHDA and CDR2 SQIVND (reference sequence). The CDR3 extends over 15 amino acids. This table comes from immunoSEQ multiplex PCR, and its TCRdb copy is limited to in-frame clones, with some not included. Of 35,000 to 45,000 clones in the sample, 70% to 90% were seen once. This sequence was found in a man aged 40-49 years with active COVID-19. The rearrangement links TRBV19 to TRBJ1-2; tentatively, D is TRBD1 (6 bases). Sequenced sample: peripheral blood. The CDR3 spells CASSSRAGASYGYTF. DNA of the CDR3: TGTGCCAGTAGTTCCCGGGCGGGGGCGAGCTATGGCTACACCTTC.